Sequencing of this TCR beta chain was carried out in a study of CD8+CD57+ T cells in acquired aplastic anemia. The CDR3 covers 11 residues. Germline loops: CDR1 SGHTA, CDR2 FQGNSA. Between the trimmed V and J ends, which lost 5 bases and 7 bases, there was a span of 8 bases. TCR beta VDJ and CDR3 were profiled, and genomic DNA was the template. TCRdb passed the reads through MiXCR, listing each CDR3 protein once. The sample lists fewer than 200,000 distinct CDR3 sequences, around 40% occurring once. The sequence derives from a human donor in good health. The V gene is TRBV7-2, the J gene TRBJ1-1; D is unclear. The sample taken for sequencing was sorted CD4+, CD8+, or CD8+CD57+ T cells (not recorded which) from PBMCs. The CDR3 nucleotides are TGTGCCAGCAGCAACAGTCGTGAAGCTTTCTTT. It yields the protein CASSNSREAFF.